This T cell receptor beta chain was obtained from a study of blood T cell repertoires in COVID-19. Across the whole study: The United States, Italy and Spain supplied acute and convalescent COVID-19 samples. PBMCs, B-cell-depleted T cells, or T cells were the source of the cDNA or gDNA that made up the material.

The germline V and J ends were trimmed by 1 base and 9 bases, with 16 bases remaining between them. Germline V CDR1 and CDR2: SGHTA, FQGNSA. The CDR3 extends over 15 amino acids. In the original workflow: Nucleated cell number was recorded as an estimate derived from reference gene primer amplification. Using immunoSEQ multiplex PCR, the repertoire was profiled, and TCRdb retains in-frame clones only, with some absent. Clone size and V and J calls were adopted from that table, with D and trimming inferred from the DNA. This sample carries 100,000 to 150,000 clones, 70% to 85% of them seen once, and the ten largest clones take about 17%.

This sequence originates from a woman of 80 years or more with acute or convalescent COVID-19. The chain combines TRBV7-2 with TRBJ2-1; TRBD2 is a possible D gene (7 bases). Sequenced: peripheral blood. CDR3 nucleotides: TGTGCCAGCAGCTTAGTCCTCGGGGGGCGCGGTGAGCAGTTCTTC. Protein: CASSLVLGGRGEQFF. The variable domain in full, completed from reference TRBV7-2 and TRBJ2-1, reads GAGVSQSPSNKVTEKGKDVELRCDPISGHTALYWYRQSLGQGLEFLIYFQGNSAPDKSGLPSDRFSAERTGGSVSTLTIQRTQQEDSAVYLCASSLVLGGRGEQFFGPGTRLTVL.